The 16 T cell receptor beta chains listed next were all sequenced from one sample in a study of chemoradiotherapy in HPV16-positive cancers. Profiling relied on immunoSEQ multiplex PCR, and the TCRdb table lists in-frame clones only, not all of them. The sample records fewer than 25,000 clones, around 78% being singletons. This material was obtained from a patient who underwent chemoradiotherapy. The source of these receptors is a human donor with HPV-associated anogenital cancer.

The V and J genes are TRBV19 and TRBJ2-3; weak D call: TRBD2 (5 bases). Deletions cut 7 bases from V and 6 bases from J, with 14 bases between. This CDR3 has 13 residues. The germline gives CDR1 LNHDA, CDR2 SQIVND (reference sequence). The CDR3 loop reads CASTDSTGDTQYF. CDR3 in DNA: TGTGCCAGTACGGACTCCACGGGTGATACGCAGTATTTT.

This clone turned up a few times. Here the CDR3 reads CASSLGGDTQYF. CDR3 DNA: TGTGCCAGCAGCCTCGGAGGAGATACGCAGTATTTT. V usage is TRBV11-2 and J usage is TRBJ2-3; D is possibly TRBD2 (5 bases). Germline CDR1 and CDR2: SGHAT and FQNNGV. There are 12 residues in the CDR3. Trimming removed 5 bases at V and 5 bases at J, with 8 bases between.

This chain joins TRBV30 and TRBJ1-4; D is unclear. The CDR3 has 16 residues. V was pared by 3 bases and J by 0 bases, with 14 bases between. CDR1 GTSNPN and CDR2 SVGIG come from the germline V gene (reference sequence). CDR3 bases: TGTGCCTGGAGGACCGGTAGGCCGGCAACTAATGAAAAACTGTTTTTT. Amino acid sequence: CAWRTGRPATNEKLFF.

There are a few counts of this clone. V usage is TRBV10-3 and J usage is TRBJ1-1, with D possibly matching TRBD1 (5 bases). The length of the CDR3 is 14 residues. Germline CDR1 ENHRY, CDR2 SYGVKD. Trimming stripped 3 bases from V and 6 bases from J, with 14 bases between. CDR3 sequence reads: CAISEIQAGAEAFF. The CDR3 DNA is TGTGCCATCAGTGAAATACAGGCGGGGGCTGAAGCTTTCTTT.

The chain has TRBV4-2 and TRBJ1-1; D not resolved. This CDR3 has 12 residues. Germline assignment: CDR1 LGHNA and CDR2 YNFKEQ. V lost 5 bases and J lost 8, with 12 bases in between. The CDR3 nucleotides are TGTGCCAGCAGCTACCCACAACAAGAAGCTTTCTTT. Amino acids: CASSYPQQEAFF.

This rearrangement joins TRBV4-3 to TRBJ1-1; a possible D gene is TRBD1 (6 bases). This CDR3 spans 14 amino acids. Germline-derived CDR1 and CDR2 are LGHNA and YSLEER. Deletions cut 3 bases from V and 0 bases from J, with 8 bases between. This CDR3 is CASSQDSLNTEAFF. The CDR3 region has the DNA TGCGCCAGCAGCCAGGACAGCTTGAACACTGAAGCTTTCTTT.

This clone turned up a few times. The genes are TRBV27 and TRBJ1-5, with D hard to call. The CDR3 has 12 amino acids. V lost 5 bases to trimming and J lost 4 bases, with 6 bases between them. The V gene's germline CDR1 is MNHEY and CDR2 SMNVEV (reference sequence). The CDR3 bases are TGTGCCAGCAGTGTGATTAATCAGCCCCAGCATTTT. Its protein is CASSVINQPQHF.

Only one count was recorded for this clone. The chain links TRBV6-1 to TRBJ1-6; 9 positions agree with TRBD1. This CDR3 contains 15 residues. The V segment lost 4 bases and the J segment 6 bases; nucleotides outside the gene matches: 4. CDR1 MNHNS and CDR2 SASEGT come from the germline V gene. This CDR3 reads CASSVRQGGNSPLHF. CDR3 nucleotides: TGTGCCAGCAGTGTGCGACAGGGGGGTAATTCACCCCTCCACTTT.

This clone was seen only a few times. This chain uses TRBV7-8 with TRBJ2-7, with 7 bases fitting TRBD1. Losses at the gene ends were 4 bases for V and 3 bases for J; bases not matched to a gene: 3. The CDR3 consists of 13 residues. Germline CDR1 reads SGHVS; CDR2 reads FQNEAQ. CDR3 sequence reads: CASSSTGNYEQYF. Here the CDR3 DNA reads TGTGCCAGCAGCTCGACAGGGAACTACGAGCAGTACTTC.

The chain is built from TRBV27 and TRBJ1-4; D ambiguous. The CDR3 spans 15 residues. The V end lost 2 bases, the J end lost 3 bases, and 10 bases lay between the germline ends. The germline V gene encodes CDR1 MNHEY and CDR2 SMNVEV (reference sequence). The CDR3: CASSLVPVANEKLFF. Here the CDR3 DNA reads TGTGCCAGCAGTTTAGTTCCGGTGGCTAATGAAAAACTGTTTTTT.

This clone was observed a single time. The CDR3 DNA reads TGTGCCAGTAGTATGCGACGGGGAGAGACCCAGTACTTC. The encoded protein is CASSMRRGETQYF. The rearrangement joins TRBV19 to TRBJ2-5; weak D call: TRBD2 (5 bases). Trimming took off 3 bases at V and 4 bases at J, with 9 bases between the two ends. The CDR3 consists of 13 residues. Germline V gene sequence: CDR1 LNHDA, CDR2 SQIVND (reference sequence).

The chain employs TRBV2 and TRBJ1-2, with a tentative D call TRBD1 (6 bases). Trimming left V 6 bases short and J 0 bases short, with 11 bases between. This CDR3 region has 14 residues. Germline loops: CDR1 SNHLY, CDR2 FYNNEI. CDR3 sequence reads: CASSGQTANYGYTF. The CDR3 coding sequence is TGTGCCAGCAGCGGACAGACAGCTAACTATGGCTACACCTTC. Full variable domain (remainder filled in from reference TRBV2 and TRBJ1-2): EPEVTQTPSHQVTQMGQEVILRCVPISNHLYFYWYRQILGQKVEFLVSFYNNEISEKSEIFDDQFSVERPDGSNFTLKIRSTKLEDSAMYFCASSGQTANYGYTFGSGTRLTVV.

V and J are TRBV11-2 and TRBJ2-1; TRBD2 aligns across 12 bases. The V segment lost 4 bases and the J segment 3 bases; nucleotides outside the gene matches: 7. There are 17 residues in the CDR3. Per the germline V gene, CDR1 is SGHAT and CDR2 is FQNNGV. The chain's CDR3 is CASSSRLAGDIYNEQFF. In nucleotides, the CDR3 is TGTGCCAGCAGCTCCAGACTAGCGGGAGATATCTACAATGAGCAGTTCTTC.

This rearrangement joins TRBV6-5 to TRBJ2-3, with unresolved D. The CDR3 extends over 14 amino acids. Germline V CDR1 and CDR2: MNHEY, SVGAGI. V was shortened by 5 bases and J by 0 bases, with 9 bases between the two germline ends. The CDR3 region is CASSTPPSTDTQYF. Written as DNA, the CDR3 is TGTGCCAGCAGTACTCCACCGAGCACAGATACGCAGTATTTT.

This clone was recorded a few times. The V and J genes are TRBV10-3 and TRBJ1-1, with 8 bases that match TRBD1. Germline lookup yields CDR1 ENHRY and CDR2 SYGVKD. The CDR3 length is 15 residues. Losses at the gene ends were 4 bases for V and 4 bases for J; bases not matched to a gene: 8. The CDR3: CAISADRGSGTEAFF. The CDR3 DNA is TGTGCCATCAGTGCCGACAGGGGAAGTGGCACTGAAGCTTTCTTT.

The rearrangement joins TRBV4-3 to TRBJ2-3; D is undetermined. V was cut by 3 bases and J by 1 base, with 11 bases left in between. The CDR3 has 15 amino acids. CDR1 is LGHNA and CDR2 is YSLEER in the germline V gene. The CDR3: CASSQRVFGTDTQYF. The CDR3 nucleotides read TGCGCCAGCAGCCAGAGAGTGTTCGGCACAGATACGCAGTATTTT.